Each of the 6 T cell receptor beta chains below was sequenced from the same sample in a study of monozygotic twins with inflammatory bowel disease. TCRdb reworked the 5' RACE reads into one entry per CDR3 protein, no DNA. The sample has a few hundred thousand distinct CDR3 sequences. The sequenced sample consisted of blood. These receptors all come from a human donor with ulcerative colitis or Crohn's disease, or a healthy co-twin of an affected twin (not recorded which).

The J gene is TRBJ1-5, the V gene TRBV4-2; TCRdb picks TRBD1, but there is no DNA to check that call. Germline lookup yields CDR1 LGHNA and CDR2 YNFKEQ. The CDR3 length is 16 residues. The CDR3 sequence: CASSQERQGVNQPQHF.

The rearrangement joins TRBV4-1 to TRBJ1-1; there is no DNA to check the TCRdb D call of TRBD1. The CDR3 has 16 residues. Germline CDR1 and CDR2: MGHRA and YSYEKL. This CDR3 is CASSQGGGWGNTEAFF.

The chain recombines TRBV18 with TRBJ2-2; TCRdb's D call, TRBD1, is unchecked because there is no DNA. Germline CDR1 and CDR2: KGHSH and LQKENI. This CDR3 region has 15 residues. The chain's CDR3 is CASSERTPNTGELFF.

The chain recombines TRBV7-6 with TRBJ2-7; with no DNA, the TCRdb D assignment of TRBD1 cannot be verified. The germline V gene encodes CDR1 SGHVS and CDR2 FNYEAQ. CDR3 length: 14 amino acids. The CDR3 region is CASSLAETAYEQYF.

CDR3 in amino acids: CASSFFGQQPTDTQYF. V usage is TRBV5-6 and J usage is TRBJ2-3. The germline gives CDR1 SGHDT, CDR2 YYEEEE. The CDR3 length is 16 residues. Full variable domain (outside the CDR3, taken from reference TRBV5-6 and TRBJ2-3): DAGVTQSPTHLIKTRGQQVTLRCSPKSGHDTVSWYQQALGQGPQFIFQYYEEEERQRGNFPDRFSGHQFPNYSSELNVNALLLGDSALYLCASSFFGQQPTDTQYFGPGTRLTVL.

This chain uses TRBV4-2 with TRBJ1-2; lacking DNA, the TRBD1 call made by TCRdb goes unchecked. Germline V CDR1 and CDR2: LGHNA, YNFKEQ. CDR3 size: 13 residues. CDR3 amino acids: CASSQTGNYGYTF.